A selection of T cell receptor beta chains follows, all from one sample in a study of CD8+ T cells in alopecia areata. Only in-frame clones appear in the TCRdb table, and some are missing; sequencing was by immunoSEQ multiplex PCR. The data show 130,000 to 150,000 clones, 62% seen once. Sequenced: CD8+ T cells sorted from blood. The receptors derive from a human donor in good health. CDR3s leave out the opening cysteine and the closing phenylalanine or tryptophan. A D gene is named only where the DNA matches it firmly.

CDR3aa,v_gene,j_gene,d_gene
SVDSGLNEQF,TRBV29-1,TRBJ2-1,.
ASSESENQPQH,TRBV25-1,TRBJ1-5,.
ARVFGTGPDEQY,TRBV19,TRBJ2-7,TRBD1
ASTSQRLTGTPEQY,TRBV28,TRBJ2-7,.
SVERTASNQPQH,TRBV29-1,TRBJ1-5,.
ASVTGSDTQY,TRBV12-5,TRBJ2-3,.
ASSSLGLTPKETQY,TRBV2,TRBJ2-5,TRBD2
SVDLLGEQY,TRBV29-1,TRBJ2-7,.
ASSVGRRTEAF,TRBV9,TRBJ1-1,.
ASSFGSASTDTQY,TRBV13,TRBJ2-3,.
ASRPAYQGLNQPQH,TRBV19,TRBJ1-5,.
ASSAPGQLGYGYT,TRBV9,TRBJ1-2,.
ASSLIPDRTPYEQY,TRBV7-9,TRBJ2-7,.
ASSGTANTGELF,TRBV25-1,TRBJ2-2,.
ASSVAAGDTSTDTQY,TRBV9,TRBJ2-3,.
ASSLSGVPNEQF,TRBV27,TRBJ2-1,.
ASRRTSGQLETQY,TRBV7-6,TRBJ2-5,TRBD2
ASRLRDSYEQY,TRBV10-2,TRBJ2-7,.
ASSGRTSGREGPGELF,TRBV2,TRBJ2-2,TRBD2
ASSPRLAGLADTQY,TRBV14,TRBJ2-3,TRBD2
ATSREFDGHIVSGANVLT,TRBV15,TRBJ2-6,.
ASRGTRDRILNYGYT,TRBV28,TRBJ1-2,TRBD1
ASSYGQETQY,TRBV6-5,TRBJ2-5,.
ASSLAGRSYEQY,TRBV7-8,TRBJ2-7,.
ATSTQSPTRGDDYGYT,TRBV15,TRBJ1-2,.
ASSNSYEQY,TRBV25-1,TRBJ2-7,.
ASSQGTGIPYEQY,TRBV4-2,TRBJ2-7,TRBD1
ASSSRARGSNQPQH,TRBV2,TRBJ1-5,.
SVTGTGKETQY,TRBV29-1,TRBJ2-5,TRBD1
SVDSGDGYT,TRBV29-1,TRBJ1-2,.
ASSPPGLGLAPGLETQY,TRBV18,TRBJ2-5,TRBD2
ASSQSTKNIQY,TRBV5-1,TRBJ2-4,.
ASSLISGTVGTQY,TRBV5-1,TRBJ2-5,TRBD2
ASSEGGIYEQY,TRBV6-5,TRBJ2-7,.
ASSLGDSHTDTQY,TRBV5-1,TRBJ2-3,.
ASTPPGQSNEQY,TRBV11-2,TRBJ2-7,TRBD1
ASRGVFGELF,TRBV4-2,TRBJ2-2,.
ASSRSMGGDTDTQY,TRBV11-2,TRBJ2-3,TRBD2
ASTPGANVLT,TRBV6-1,TRBJ2-6,.
ASSSTLSEAF,TRBV5-4,TRBJ1-1,.
ASSEGGIYEQY,TRBV6-1,TRBJ2-7,.
ASSLGTGSEQY,TRBV5-6,TRBJ2-7,TRBD1
ASLILAGGLASYNEQF,TRBV2,TRBJ2-1,TRBD2
ASGLDLSDEQF,TRBV12-5,TRBJ2-1,.
ASSSGLAVQETQY,TRBV5-1,TRBJ2-5,TRBD2